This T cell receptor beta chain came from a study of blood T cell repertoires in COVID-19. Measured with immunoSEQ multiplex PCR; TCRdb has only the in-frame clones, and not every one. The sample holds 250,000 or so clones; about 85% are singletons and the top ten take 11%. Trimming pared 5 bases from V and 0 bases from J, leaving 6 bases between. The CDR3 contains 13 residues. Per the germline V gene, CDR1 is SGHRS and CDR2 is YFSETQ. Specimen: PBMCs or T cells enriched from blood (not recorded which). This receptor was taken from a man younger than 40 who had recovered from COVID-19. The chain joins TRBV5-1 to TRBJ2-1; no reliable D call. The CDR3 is CASSPSSYNEQFF. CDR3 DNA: TGCGCCAGCAGTCCGAGCTCCTACAATGAGCAGTTCTTC. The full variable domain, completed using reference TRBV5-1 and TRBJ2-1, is KAGVTQTPRYLIKTRGQQVTLSCSPISGHRSVSWYQQTPGQGLQFLFEYFSETQRNKGNFPGRFSGRQFSNSRSEMNVSTLELGDSALYLCASSPSSYNEQFFGPGTRLTVL.